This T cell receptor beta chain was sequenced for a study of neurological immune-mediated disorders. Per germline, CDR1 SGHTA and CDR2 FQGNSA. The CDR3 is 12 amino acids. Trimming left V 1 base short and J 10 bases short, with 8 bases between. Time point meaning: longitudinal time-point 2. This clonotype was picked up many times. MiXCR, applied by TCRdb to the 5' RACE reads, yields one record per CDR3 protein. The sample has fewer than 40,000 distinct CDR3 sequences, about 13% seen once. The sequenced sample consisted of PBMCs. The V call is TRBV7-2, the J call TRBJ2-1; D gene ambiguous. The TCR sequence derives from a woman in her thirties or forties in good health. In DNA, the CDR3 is TGTGCCAGCAGCTTAGAACAGCCCGAGCAGTTCTTC. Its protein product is CASSLEQPEQFF.